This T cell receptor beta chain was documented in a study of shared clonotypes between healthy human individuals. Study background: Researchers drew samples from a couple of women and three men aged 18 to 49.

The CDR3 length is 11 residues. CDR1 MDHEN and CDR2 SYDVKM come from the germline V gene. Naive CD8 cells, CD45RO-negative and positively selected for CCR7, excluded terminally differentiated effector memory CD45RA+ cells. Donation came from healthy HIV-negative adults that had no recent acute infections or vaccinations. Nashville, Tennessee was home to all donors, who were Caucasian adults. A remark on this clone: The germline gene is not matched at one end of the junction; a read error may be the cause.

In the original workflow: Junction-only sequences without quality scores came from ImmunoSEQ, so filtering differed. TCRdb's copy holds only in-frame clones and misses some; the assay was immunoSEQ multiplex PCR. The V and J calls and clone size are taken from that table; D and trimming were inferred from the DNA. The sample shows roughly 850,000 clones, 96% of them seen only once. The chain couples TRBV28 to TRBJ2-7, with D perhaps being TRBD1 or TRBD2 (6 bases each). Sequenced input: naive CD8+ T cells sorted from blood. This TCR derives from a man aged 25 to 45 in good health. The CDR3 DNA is TGTGCCAGCAGTCTCGGGGGACAACTGGACTTC. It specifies CASSLGGQLDF.